This TCR beta chain was captured in a study of follicular helper T cells after annual influenza vaccination. Study overall: Blood was drawn on days 0, 7 and 28 after vaccination.

Between the trimmed V and J ends, which lost 4 bases and 6 bases, there was a span of 18 bases. The CDR3 has 15 amino acids. Germline V gene data show CDR1 as SGDLS and CDR2 as YYNGEE. Measured with immunoSEQ multiplex PCR; TCRdb has only the in-frame clones, and not every one. The table records about 14,000 clones, roughly 81% of them present only once. The time point: 2014-2015 season, pre-vaccination. Material: CXCR5- memory CD4+ T cells sorted from blood, obtained on the day of influenza vaccination. J is TRBJ2-3 and V is TRBV9; D may be TRBD1 (6 bases). This clonotype was obtained from an adult who received the influenza vaccine. CDR3 amino acids: CASSLNGQSTDTQYF. CDR3 DNA: TGTGCCAGCAGCTTAAATGGACAGTCAACTGATACGCAGTATTTT.